This T cell receptor (beta chain) was sequenced in a study of fetal regulatory T cell absence and autoimmunity. Study summary: Without clinical diabetes, IPEX patients showed exocrine pancreas autoimmunity. General observations from the study: Oligoclonal TCR enrichment in pancreas over cord blood reached over 90-fold for some clones. In IPEX, the enrichment was taken to support antigen-driven autoimmunity before birth.

Concerning this clone itself: As yet, its antigen is unknown.

With 10 bases clipped from V and 0 bases from J, the junction kept 6 bases outside the gene matches. Germline assignment: CDR1 PRHDT and CDR2 FYEKMQ (reference sequence). This CDR3 is 14 amino acids long. Clones were read by immunoSEQ multiplex PCR, and TCRdb kept only the in-frame ones, dropping some. The table records approximately 46,000 clones, approximately 80% of them present only once. Sequences were obtained from cord blood. The gene calls are TRBV13 and TRBJ2-3; 8 nucleotides align to TRBD2. This clonotype was obtained from a newborn boy with IPEX syndrome. CDR3 loop: CATYSSGSTDTQYF. The CDR3 region has the DNA TGTGCCACCTACTCTAGCGGGAGCACAGATACGCAGTATTTT.